This T cell receptor (beta chain) was documented in a study of human T cells and chemical hapten exposure. Overall study context: Upper-back patches of 0.01% DPC were read at 6 days.

This clonotype was counted a few times. The target antigen is unknown. The study's findings and limits: High-frequency TCRs, those above 1 in 1000, stayed the same after DPC sensitization.

The sample's time point: patch test 1, 2 weeks after DPC sensitization. As for treatment: therapeutic diphenylcyclopropenone sensitization with weekly scalp DPC. This CDR3 has 11 residues. Germline CDR1 reads DFQATT; CDR2 reads SNEGSKA (reference sequence). V was cut by 7 bases and J by 4 bases, with 10 bases left in between. One entry per CDR3 protein results from TCRdb running MiXCR on the RACE reads. The sample records roughly 180,000 distinct CDR3 sequences, under 25% being singletons. The chain couples TRBV20-1 to TRBJ1-1, with D possibly matching TRBD1 (5 bases). The sample consisted of whole blood, taken in connection with sensitization to the hapten diphenylcyclopropenone (DPC). The clonotype originates from a woman aged 45-65 years with alopecia areata. Some clones in this sample may be carry-over from other donors' samples. CDR3 sequence: CSVGGITEAFF. The CDR3 DNA reads TGCAGTGTGGGGGGTATCACTGAAGCTTTCTTT.